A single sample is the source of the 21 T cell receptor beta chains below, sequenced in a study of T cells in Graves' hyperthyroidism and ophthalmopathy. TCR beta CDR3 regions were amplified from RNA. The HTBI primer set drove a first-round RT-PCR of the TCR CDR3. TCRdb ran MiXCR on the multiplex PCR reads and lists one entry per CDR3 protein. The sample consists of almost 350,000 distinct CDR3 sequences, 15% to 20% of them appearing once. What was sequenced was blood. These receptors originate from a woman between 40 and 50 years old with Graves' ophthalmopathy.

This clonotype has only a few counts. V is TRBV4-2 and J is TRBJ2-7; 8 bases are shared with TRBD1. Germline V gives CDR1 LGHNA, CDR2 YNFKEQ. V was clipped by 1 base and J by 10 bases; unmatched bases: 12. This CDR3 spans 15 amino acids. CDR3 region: CASSQGGQGAYLQYF. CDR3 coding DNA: TGTGCCAGCAGCCAAGGTGGGCAGGGGGCTTATTTACAGTACTTC.

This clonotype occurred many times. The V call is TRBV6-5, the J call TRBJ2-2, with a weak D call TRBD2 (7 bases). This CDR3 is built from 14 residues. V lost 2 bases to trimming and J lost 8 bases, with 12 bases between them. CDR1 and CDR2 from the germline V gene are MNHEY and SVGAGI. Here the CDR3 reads CASSYEGGSGELFF. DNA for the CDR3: TGTGCCAGCAGTTACGAGGGGGGGTCGGGGGAGCTGTTTTTT.

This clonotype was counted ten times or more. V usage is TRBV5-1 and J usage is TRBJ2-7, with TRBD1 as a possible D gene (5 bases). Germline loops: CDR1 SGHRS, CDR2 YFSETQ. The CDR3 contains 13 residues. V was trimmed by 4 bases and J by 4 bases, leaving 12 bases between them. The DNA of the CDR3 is TGCGCCAGCAGCCCCACAGGCTTGTACGAGCAGTACTTC. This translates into CASSPTGLYEQYF.

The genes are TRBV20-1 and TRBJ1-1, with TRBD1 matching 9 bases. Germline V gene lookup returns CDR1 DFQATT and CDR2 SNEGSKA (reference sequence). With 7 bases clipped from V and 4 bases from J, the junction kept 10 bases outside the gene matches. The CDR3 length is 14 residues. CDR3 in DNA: TGCAGTGTTGGACAGGGGATTGCCGGCACTGAAGCTTTCTTT. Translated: CSVGQGIAGTEAFF.

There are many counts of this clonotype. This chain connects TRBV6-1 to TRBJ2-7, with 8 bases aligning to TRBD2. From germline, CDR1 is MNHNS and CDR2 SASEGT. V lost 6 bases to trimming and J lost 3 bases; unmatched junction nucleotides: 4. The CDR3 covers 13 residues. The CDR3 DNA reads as TGTGCCAGCAGGGGAGCGGGAGACTACGAGCAGTACTTC. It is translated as CASRGAGDYEQYF.

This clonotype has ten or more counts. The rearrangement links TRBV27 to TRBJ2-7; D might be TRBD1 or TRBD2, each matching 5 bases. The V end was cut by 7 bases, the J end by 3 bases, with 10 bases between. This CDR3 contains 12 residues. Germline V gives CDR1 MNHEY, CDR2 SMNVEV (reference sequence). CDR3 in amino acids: CASISGSYEQYF. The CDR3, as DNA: TGTGCCAGCATCTCAGGGAGCTACGAGCAGTACTTC.

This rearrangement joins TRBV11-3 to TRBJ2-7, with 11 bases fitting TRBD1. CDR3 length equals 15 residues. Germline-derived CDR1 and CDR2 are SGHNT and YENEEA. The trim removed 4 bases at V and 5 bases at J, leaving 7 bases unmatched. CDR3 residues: CASSWRTGGWNEQYF. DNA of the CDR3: TGTGCCAGCAGCTGGCGGACAGGGGGCTGGAACGAGCAGTACTTC.

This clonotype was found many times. CDR3 in DNA: TGTGCCAGCAGTTCCCGGGAAGGAAGGACTGAAGCTTTCTTT. It encodes CASSSREGRTEAFF. The chain links TRBV6-5 to TRBJ1-1, with no clear D. CDR3 length: 14 amino acids. Trimming left V 4 bases short and J 5 bases short, with 14 bases between. CDR1 and CDR2 from the germline V gene are MNHEY and SVGAGI.

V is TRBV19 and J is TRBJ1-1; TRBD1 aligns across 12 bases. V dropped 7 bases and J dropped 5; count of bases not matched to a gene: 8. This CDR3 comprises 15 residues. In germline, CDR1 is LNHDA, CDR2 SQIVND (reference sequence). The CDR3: CASIEGQGAWTEAFF. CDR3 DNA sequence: TGTGCCAGTATAGAGGGACAGGGGGCTTGGACTGAAGCTTTCTTT.

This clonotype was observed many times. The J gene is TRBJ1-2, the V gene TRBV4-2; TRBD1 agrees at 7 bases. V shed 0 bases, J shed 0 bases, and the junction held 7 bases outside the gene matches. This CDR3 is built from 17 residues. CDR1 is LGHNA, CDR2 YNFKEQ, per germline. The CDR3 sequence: CASSQDGRTGSNYGYTF. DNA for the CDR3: TGTGCCAGCAGCCAAGATGGCCGGACAGGTTCTAACTATGGCTACACCTTC.

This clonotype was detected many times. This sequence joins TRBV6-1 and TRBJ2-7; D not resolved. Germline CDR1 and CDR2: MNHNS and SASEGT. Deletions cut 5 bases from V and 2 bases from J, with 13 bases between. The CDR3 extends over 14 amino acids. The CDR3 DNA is TGTGCCAGCAGTCCAAACAGCCTGGCCTACGAGCAGTACTTC. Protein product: CASSPNSLAYEQYF.

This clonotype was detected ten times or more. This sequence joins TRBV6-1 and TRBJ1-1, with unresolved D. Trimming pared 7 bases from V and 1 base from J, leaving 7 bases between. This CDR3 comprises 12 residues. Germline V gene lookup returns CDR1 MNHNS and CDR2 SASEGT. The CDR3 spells CASNRGNTEAFF. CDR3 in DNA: TGTGCCAGCAACCGAGGGAACACTGAAGCTTTCTTT.

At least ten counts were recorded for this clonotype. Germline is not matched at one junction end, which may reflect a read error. CDR3 bases: TGTGCCAGCAGTGCCACCAGGGGCTACGAGCAATACTTC. Its protein is CASSATRGYEQYF. This chain connects TRBV6-1 to TRBJ2-7, with a tentative D call TRBD1 (6 bases). This CDR3 has 13 amino acids. The germline V gene encodes CDR1 MNHNS and CDR2 SASEGT.

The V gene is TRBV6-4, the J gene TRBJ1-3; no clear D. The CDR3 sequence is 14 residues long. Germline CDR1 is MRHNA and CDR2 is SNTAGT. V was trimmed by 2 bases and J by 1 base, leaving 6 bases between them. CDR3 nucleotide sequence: TGTGCCAGCAGTGACCGGAGATCTGGAAACACCATATATTTT. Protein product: CASSDRRSGNTIYF.

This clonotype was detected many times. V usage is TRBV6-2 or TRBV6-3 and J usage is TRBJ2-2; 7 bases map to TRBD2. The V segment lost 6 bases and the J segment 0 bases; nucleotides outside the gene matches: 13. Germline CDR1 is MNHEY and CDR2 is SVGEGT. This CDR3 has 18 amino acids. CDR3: CASRSRGGRASNTGELFF. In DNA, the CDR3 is TGTGCCAGCAGATCTCGAGGCGGGAGAGCCTCGAACACCGGGGAGCTGTTTTTT.

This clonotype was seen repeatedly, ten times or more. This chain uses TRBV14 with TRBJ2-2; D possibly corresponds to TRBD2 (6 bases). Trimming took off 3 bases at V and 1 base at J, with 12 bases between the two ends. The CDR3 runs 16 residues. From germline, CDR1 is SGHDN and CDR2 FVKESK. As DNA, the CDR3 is TGTGCCAGCAGCCAGCTCTGGCGGGAGAACACCGGGGAGCTGTTTTTT. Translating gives CASSQLWRENTGELFF.

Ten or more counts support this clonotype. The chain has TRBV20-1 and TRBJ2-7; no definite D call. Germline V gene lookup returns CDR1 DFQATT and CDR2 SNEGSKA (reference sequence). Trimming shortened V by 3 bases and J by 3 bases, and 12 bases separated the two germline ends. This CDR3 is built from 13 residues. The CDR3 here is CSASLGGIYEQYF. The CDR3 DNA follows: TGCAGTGCTAGTTTAGGTGGGATCTACGAGCAGTACTTC.

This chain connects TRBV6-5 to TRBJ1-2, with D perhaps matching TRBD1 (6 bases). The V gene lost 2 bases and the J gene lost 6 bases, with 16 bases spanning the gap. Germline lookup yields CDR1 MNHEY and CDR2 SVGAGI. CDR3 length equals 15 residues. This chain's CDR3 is CASSYGQPRVDGYTF. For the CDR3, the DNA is TGTGCCAGCAGTTACGGACAGCCGAGGGTGGATGGCTACACCTTC.

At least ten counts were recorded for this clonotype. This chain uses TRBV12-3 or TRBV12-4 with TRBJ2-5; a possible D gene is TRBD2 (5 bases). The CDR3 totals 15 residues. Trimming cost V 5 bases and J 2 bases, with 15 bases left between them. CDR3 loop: CASSLRPAAQETQYF. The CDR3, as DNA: TGTGCCAGCAGTCTCCGTCCAGCGGCTCAAGAGACCCAGTACTTC.

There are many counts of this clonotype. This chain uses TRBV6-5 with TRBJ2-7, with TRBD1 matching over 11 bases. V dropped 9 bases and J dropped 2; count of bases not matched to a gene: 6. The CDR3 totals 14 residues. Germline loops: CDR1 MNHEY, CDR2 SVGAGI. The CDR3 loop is CASHKGQGAYEQYF. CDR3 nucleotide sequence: TGTGCCAGTCACAAGGGACAGGGGGCCTACGAGCAGTACTTC.

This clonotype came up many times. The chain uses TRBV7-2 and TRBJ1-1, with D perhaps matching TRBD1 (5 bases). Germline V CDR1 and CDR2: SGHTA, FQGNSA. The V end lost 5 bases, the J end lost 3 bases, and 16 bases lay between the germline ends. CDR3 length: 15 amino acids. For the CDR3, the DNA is TGTGCCAGCAGCCACCCCAGGGATTGGGACACTGAAGCTTTCTTT. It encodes CASSHPRDWDTEAFF.